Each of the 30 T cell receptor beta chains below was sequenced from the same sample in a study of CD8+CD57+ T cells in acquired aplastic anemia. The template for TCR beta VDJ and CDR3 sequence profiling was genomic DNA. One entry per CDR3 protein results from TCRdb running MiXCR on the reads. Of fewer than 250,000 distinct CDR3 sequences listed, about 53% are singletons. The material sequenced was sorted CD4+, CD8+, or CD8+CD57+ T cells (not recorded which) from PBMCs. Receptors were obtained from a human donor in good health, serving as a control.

The CDR3 loop reads CASKETGAQPQHF. DNA of the CDR3: TGTGCCAGCAAAGAGACAGGGGCTCAGCCCCAGCATTTT. The V call is TRBV2, the J call TRBJ1-5, with 8 bases aligning to TRBD1. V dropped 7 bases and J dropped 6; count of bases not matched to a gene: 5. The CDR3 has 13 amino acids. Germline assignment: CDR1 SNHLY and CDR2 FYNNEI.

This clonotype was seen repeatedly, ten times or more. CDR3 sequence (DNA): TGTGCCAGCAGCTTAGAGGCTAGCGGGGGTCCCTTGGAAGAGACCCAGTACTTC. Protein: CASSLEASGGPLEETQYF. This chain connects TRBV7-6 to TRBJ2-5, with 10 bases that match TRBD2. Germline lookup yields CDR1 SGHVS and CDR2 FNYEAQ. With V trimmed by 1 base and J by 3 bases, 11 bases remained unmatched. This CDR3 spans 18 amino acids.

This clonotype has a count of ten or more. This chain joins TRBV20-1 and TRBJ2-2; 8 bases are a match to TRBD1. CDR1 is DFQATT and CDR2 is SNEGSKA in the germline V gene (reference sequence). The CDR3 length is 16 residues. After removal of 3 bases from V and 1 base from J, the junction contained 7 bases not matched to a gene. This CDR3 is CSASRTGTGNTGELFF. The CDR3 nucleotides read TGCAGTGCTAGCCGTACCGGGACAGGGAACACCGGGGAGCTGTTTTTT.

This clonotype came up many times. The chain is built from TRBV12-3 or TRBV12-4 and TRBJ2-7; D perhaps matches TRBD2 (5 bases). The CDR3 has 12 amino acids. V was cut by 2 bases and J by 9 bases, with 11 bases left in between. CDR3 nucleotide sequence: TGTGCCAGCAGTTTACCCCCGGCGGGGCAGTACTTC. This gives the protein CASSLPPAGQYF.

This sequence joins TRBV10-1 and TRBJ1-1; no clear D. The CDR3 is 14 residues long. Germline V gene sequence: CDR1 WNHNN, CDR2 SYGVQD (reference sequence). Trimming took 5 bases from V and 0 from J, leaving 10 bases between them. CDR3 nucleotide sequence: TGCGCCAGCAGTAAATCAGGAATGAACACTGAAGCTTTCTTT. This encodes CASSKSGMNTEAFF.

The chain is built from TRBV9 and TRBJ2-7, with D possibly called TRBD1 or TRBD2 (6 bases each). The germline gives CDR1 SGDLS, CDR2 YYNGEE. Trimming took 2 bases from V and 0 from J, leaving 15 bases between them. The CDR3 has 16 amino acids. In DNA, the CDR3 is TGTGCCAGCAGCGTCGCGGGACACCTTTCCTCCTACGAGCAGTACTTC. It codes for CASSVAGHLSSYEQYF.

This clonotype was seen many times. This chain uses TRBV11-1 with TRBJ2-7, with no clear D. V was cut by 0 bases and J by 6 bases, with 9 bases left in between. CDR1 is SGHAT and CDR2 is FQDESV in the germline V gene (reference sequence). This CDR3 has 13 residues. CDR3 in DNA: TGTGCCAGCAGCTTAGCTGGGATGGGCGAGCAGTACTTC. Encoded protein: CASSLAGMGEQYF. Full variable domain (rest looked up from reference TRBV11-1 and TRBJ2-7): EAEVAQSPRYKITEKSQAVAFWCDPISGHATLYWYRQILGQGPELLVQFQDESVVDDSQLPKDRFSAERLKGVDSTLKIQPAELGDSAMYLCASSLAGMGEQYFGPGTRLTVT.

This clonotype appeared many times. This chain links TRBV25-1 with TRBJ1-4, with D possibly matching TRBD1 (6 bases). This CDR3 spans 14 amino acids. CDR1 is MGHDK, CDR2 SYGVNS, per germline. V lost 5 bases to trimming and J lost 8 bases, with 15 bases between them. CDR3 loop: CASSYPRGGEKLFF. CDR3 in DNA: TGTGCCAGCAGTTACCCAAGGGGGGGCGAAAAACTGTTTTTT. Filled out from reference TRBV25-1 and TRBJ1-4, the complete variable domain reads EADIYQTPRYLVIGTGKKITLECSQTMGHDKMYWYQQDPGMELHLIHYSYGVNSTEKGDLSSESTVSRIRTEHFPLTLESARPSHTSQYLCASSYPRGGEKLFFGSGTQLSVL.

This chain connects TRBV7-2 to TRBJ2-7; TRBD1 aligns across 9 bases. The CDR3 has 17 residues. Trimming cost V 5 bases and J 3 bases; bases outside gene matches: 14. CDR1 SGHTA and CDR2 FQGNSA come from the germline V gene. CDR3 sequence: CASSLTFRDRVIYEQYF. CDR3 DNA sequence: TGTGCCAGCAGCCTAACCTTCCGGGACAGGGTGATCTACGAGCAGTACTTC.

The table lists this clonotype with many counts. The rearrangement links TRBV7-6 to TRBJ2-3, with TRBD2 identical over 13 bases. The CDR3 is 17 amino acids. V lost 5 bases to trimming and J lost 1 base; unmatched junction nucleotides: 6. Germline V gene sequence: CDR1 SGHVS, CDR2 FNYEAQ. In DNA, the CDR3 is TGTGCCAGCAGCCCTCCGGGGACTAGCGGGGGCACAGATACGCAGTATTTT. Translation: CASSPPGTSGGTDTQYF.

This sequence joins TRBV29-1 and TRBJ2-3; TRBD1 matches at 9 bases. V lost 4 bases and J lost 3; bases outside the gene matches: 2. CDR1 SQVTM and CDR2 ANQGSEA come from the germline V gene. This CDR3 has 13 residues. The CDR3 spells CSVAGQGTDTQYF. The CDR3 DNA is TGCAGCGTTGCGGGACAGGGAACAGATACGCAGTATTTT.

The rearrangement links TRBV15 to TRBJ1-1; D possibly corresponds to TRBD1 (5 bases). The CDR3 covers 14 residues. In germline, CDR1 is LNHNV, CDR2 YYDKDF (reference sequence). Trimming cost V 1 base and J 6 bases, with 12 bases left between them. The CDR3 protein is CATSRGRSRAEAFF. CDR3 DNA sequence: TGTGCCACCAGCAGAGGCAGGAGCAGGGCTGAAGCTTTCTTT.

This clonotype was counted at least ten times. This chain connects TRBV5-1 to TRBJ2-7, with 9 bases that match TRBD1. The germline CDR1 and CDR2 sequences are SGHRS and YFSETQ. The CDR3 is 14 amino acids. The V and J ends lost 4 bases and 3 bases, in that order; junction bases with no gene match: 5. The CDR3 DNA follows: TGCGCCAGCAGCCCTGACAGGGGGGGCTACGAGCAGTACTTC. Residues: CASSPDRGGYEQYF.

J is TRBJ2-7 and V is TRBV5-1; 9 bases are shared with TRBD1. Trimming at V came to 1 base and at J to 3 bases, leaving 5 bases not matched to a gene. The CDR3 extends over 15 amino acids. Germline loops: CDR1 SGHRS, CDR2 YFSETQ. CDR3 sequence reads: CASSLRDRGGYEQYF. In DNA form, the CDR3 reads TGCGCCAGCAGCTTGCGTGACAGGGGGGGCTACGAGCAGTACTTC.

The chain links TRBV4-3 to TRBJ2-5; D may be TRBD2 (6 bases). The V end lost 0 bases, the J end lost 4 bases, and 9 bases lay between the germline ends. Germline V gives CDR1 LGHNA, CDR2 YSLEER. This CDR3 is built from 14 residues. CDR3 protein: CASSQDRSGETQYF. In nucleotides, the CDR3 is TGCGCCAGCAGCCAAGATCGTAGCGGAGAGACCCAGTACTTC.

The CDR3 region is CASSIRTGTNSPLHF. The DNA of the CDR3 is TGTGCCAGTAGTATTAGGACAGGGACCAATTCACCCCTCCACTTT. The chain recombines TRBV19 with TRBJ1-6; TRBD1 matches at 8 bases. V was clipped by 3 bases and J by 7 bases; unmatched bases: 5. This CDR3 contains 15 residues. CDR1 LNHDA and CDR2 SQIVND come from the germline V gene (reference sequence).

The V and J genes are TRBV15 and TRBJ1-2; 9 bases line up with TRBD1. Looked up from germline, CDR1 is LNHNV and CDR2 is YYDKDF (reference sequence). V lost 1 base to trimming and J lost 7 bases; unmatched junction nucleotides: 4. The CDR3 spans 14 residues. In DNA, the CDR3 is TGTGCCACCAGCAGAGCGGACAGGGGAAGTGGCTACACCTTC. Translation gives CATSRADRGSGYTF.

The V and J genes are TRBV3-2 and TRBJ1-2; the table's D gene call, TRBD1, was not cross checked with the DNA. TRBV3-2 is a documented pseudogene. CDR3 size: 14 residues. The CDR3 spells CASSPRQARIAYTF. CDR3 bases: TGTGCCAGCAGCCCCCGACAGGCACGGATTGCCTACACCTTC.

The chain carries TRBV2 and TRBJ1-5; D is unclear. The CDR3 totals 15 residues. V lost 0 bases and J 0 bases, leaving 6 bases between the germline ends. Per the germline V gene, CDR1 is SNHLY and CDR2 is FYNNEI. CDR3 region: CASSEARPSNQPQHF. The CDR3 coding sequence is TGTGCCAGCAGTGAAGCCCGGCCTAGCAATCAGCCCCAGCATTTT.

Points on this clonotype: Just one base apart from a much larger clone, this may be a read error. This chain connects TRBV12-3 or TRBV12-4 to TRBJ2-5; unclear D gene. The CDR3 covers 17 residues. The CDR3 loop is CGSTQNIGSNLKETQYF. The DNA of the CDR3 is TGTGGCAGCACCCAAAACATCGGCAGTAACCTTAAAGAGACCCAGTACTTC.

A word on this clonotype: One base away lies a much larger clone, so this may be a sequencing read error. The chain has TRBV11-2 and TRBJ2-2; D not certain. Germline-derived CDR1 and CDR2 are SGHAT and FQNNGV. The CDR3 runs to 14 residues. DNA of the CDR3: TGTGCCGGCAGCTTAATTGGTAACCCCGGGGAGCTGTTTTTT. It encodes CAGSLIGNPGELFF. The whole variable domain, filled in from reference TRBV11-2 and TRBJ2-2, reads EAGVAQSPRYKIIEKRQSVAFWCNPISGHATLYWYQQILGQGPKLLIQFQNNGVVDDSQLPKDRFSAERLKGVDSTLKIQPAKLEDSAVYLCAGSLIGNPGELFFGEGSRLTVL.

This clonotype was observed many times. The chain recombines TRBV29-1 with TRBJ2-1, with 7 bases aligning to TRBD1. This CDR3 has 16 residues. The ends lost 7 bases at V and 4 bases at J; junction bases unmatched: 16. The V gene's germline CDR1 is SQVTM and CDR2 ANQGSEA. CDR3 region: CSAEPRGQRPYNEQFF. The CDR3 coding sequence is TGCAGCGCCGAGCCTAGGGGACAGAGGCCTTACAATGAGCAGTTCTTC.

CDR3 in DNA: TGTGCCAGCGGACTAGCGGGGGGGCTCCCAACCTACGAGCAGTACTTC. It encodes CASGLAGGLPTYEQYF. The chain joins TRBV25-1 to TRBJ2-7; 15 nucleotides align to TRBD2. V shed 8 bases and J 2 bases; nucleotides not matched to a gene: 7. This CDR3 has 16 amino acids. Germline V CDR1 and CDR2: MGHDK, SYGVNS.

CDR3 amino acids: CSARAGAKYNETQYF. The CDR3 nucleotides are TGCAGTGCTAGGGCAGGGGCCAAATACAATGAGACCCAGTACTTC. The chain couples TRBV20-1 to TRBJ2-5; perhaps TRBD1 as D (6 bases). This CDR3 spans 15 amino acids. Deletions cut 3 bases from V and 5 bases from J, with 19 bases between. Germline V lookup: CDR1 DFQATT, CDR2 SNEGSKA (reference sequence).

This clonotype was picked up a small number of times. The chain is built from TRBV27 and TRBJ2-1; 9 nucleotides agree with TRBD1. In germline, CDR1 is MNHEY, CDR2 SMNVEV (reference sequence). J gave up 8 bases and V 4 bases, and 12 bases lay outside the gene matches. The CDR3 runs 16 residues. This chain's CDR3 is CASSSAGDRVRDEQFF. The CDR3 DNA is TGTGCCAGCAGTTCCGCCGGGGACAGGGTGAGGGATGAGCAGTTCTTC.

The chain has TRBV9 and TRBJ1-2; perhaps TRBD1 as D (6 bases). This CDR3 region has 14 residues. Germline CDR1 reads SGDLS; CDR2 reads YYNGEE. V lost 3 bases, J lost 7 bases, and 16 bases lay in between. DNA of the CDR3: TGTGCCAGCAGCGCGAGCCAACAGGGCCCTGGCTACACCTTC. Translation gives CASSASQQGPGYTF.

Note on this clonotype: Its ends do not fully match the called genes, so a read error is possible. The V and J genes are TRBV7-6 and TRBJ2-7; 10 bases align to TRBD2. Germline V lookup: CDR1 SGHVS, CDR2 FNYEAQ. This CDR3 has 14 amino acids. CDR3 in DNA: TGTGCCAGCAGCTACGGACTAGCGGCAGGGAGCCCCGTCTTC. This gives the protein CASSYGLAAGSPVF.

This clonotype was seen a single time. CDR3 nucleotide sequence: TGCAGTGCTAGAGACCCGACCGGGGCGTCCGGGGGAAAAGCAGGAAACATTCAGTACTTC. It translates to CSARDPTGASGGKAGNIQYF. This chain connects TRBV20-1 to TRBJ2-4, with D perhaps matching TRBD2 (6 bases). Trimming shortened V by 0 bases and J by 6 bases, and 30 bases separated the two germline ends. In germline, CDR1 is DFQATT, CDR2 SNEGSKA (reference sequence). The CDR3 extends over 20 amino acids.

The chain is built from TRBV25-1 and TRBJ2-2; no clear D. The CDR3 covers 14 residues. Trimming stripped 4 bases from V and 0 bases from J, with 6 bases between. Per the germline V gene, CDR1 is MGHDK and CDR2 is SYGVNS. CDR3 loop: CASSAYANTGELFF. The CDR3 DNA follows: TGTGCCAGCAGTGCATACGCGAACACCGGGGAGCTGTTTTTT.

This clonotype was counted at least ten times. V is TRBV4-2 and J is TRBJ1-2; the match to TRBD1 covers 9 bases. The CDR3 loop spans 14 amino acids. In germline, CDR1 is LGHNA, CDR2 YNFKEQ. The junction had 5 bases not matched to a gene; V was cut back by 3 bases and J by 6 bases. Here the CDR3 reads CASSQGQGGDGYTF. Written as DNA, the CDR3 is TGTGCCAGCAGCCAGGGACAGGGAGGGGATGGCTACACCTTC.